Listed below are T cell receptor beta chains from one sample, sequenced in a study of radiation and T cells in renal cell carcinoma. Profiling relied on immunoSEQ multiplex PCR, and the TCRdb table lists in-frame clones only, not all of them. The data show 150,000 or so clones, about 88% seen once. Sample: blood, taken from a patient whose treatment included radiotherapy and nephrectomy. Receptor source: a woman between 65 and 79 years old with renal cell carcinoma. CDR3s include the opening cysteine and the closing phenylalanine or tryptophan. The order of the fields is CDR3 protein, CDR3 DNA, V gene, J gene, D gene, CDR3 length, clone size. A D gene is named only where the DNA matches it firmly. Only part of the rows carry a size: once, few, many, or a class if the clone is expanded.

CDR3: CASSEAGDVANYGYTF; DNA: TGTGCCAGCAGTGAAGCAGGGGACGTCGCTAACTATGGCTACACCTTC; V: TRBV6-1; J: TRBJ1-2; D: -; length: 16; size: -
CDR3: CSVGEGTSGNTIYF; DNA: TGCAGCGTTGGGGAGGGGACGTCTGGAAACACCATATATTTT; V: TRBV29-1; J: TRBJ1-3; D: -; length: 14; size: -
CDR3: CASSFAGGAQETQYF; DNA: TGTGCCAGCAGTTTTGCGGGGGGGGCCCAAGAGACCCAGTACTTC; V: TRBV27; J: TRBJ2-5; D: TRBD2; length: 15; size: -
CDR3: CASSLGSRLNTEAFF; DNA: TGCGCCAGCAGCTTGGGCAGTCGTCTGAACACTGAAGCTTTCTTT; V: TRBV5-1; J: TRBJ1-1; D: -; length: 15; size: -
CDR3: CASSQDQNRRYSPLHF; DNA: TGTGCCAGCAGCCAAGATCAAAACAGGAGATATTCACCCCTCCACTTT; V: TRBV4-2; J: TRBJ1-6; D: -; length: 16; size: -
CDR3: CASSSRKGAGTGELFF; DNA: TGTGCCAGCAGTTCGAGGAAAGGAGCGGGCACCGGGGAGCTGTTTTTT; V: TRBV6-6; J: TRBJ2-2; D: -; length: 16; size: -
CDR3: CASSLARASPYGYTF; DNA: TGTGCCAGCAGCTTAGCGCGGGCCTCTCCATATGGCTACACCTTC; V: TRBV7-9; J: TRBJ1-2; D: -; length: 15; size: -
CDR3: CASSQKLLTAYEQYF; DNA: TGCGCCAGCAGCCAAAAACTCCTCACCGCCTACGAGCAGTACTTC; V: TRBV4-1; J: TRBJ2-7; D: -; length: 15; size: -
CDR3: CSVEDGRTQYF; DNA: TGCAGCGTTGAAGATGGCAGGACCCAGTACTTC; V: TRBV29-1; J: TRBJ2-5; D: -; length: 11; size: once
CDR3: CASSVQPAGTGELFF; DNA: TGTGCCAGCAGCGTACAACCAGCGGGCACCGGGGAGCTGTTTTTT; V: TRBV9; J: TRBJ2-2; D: -; length: 15; size: once
CDR3: CASSEAGENSPLHF; DNA: TGTGCCAGCAGTGAAGCAGGGGAGAATTCACCCCTCCACTTT; V: TRBV6-4; J: TRBJ1-6; D: -; length: 14; size: -
CDR3: CASMGVRDYGYTF; DNA: TGTGCCAGCATGGGGGTACGGGACTATGGCTACACCTTC; V: TRBV28; J: TRBJ1-2; D: -; length: 13; size: -
CDR3: CASSLTGAYEQYF; DNA: TGTGCCAGCAGTTTGACAGGGGCCTACGAGCAGTACTTC; V: TRBV28; J: TRBJ2-7; D: TRBD1; length: 13; size: -
CDR3: CASSPAGRDEKLFF; DNA: TGTGCCAGCTCACCTGCGGGCCGGGATGAAAAACTGTTTTTT; V: TRBV18; J: TRBJ1-4; D: -; length: 14; size: -
CDR3: CASSRRDSSYEQYF; DNA: TGTGCCAGCAGCCGACGGGACAGCTCCTACGAGCAGTACTTC; V: TRBV27; J: TRBJ2-7; D: TRBD1; length: 14; size: -
CDR3: CASNDPVATNEKLFF; DNA: TGTGCCAGCAATGACCCGGTTGCAACTAATGAAAAACTGTTTTTT; V: TRBV6-6; J: TRBJ1-4; D: -; length: 15; size: -
CDR3: CASSPTVNTEAFF; DNA: TGTGCCAGTAGCCCAACAGTGAACACTGAAGCTTTCTTT; V: TRBV19; J: TRBJ1-1; D: -; length: 13; size: -
CDR3: CASSTLDRANQPQHF; DNA: TGTGCCAGCAGCACCCTGGACAGGGCGAATCAGCCCCAGCATTTT; V: TRBV11-3; J: TRBJ1-5; D: TRBD1; length: 15; size: -
CDR3: CASSLGDSFHGYTF; DNA: TGTGCCAGCAGCTTAGGGGACAGTTTCCATGGCTACACCTTC; V: TRBV11-3; J: TRBJ1-2; D: TRBD1; length: 14; size: -
CDR3: CASSPPGLTGELFF; DNA: TGTGCCAGCAGCCCGCCCGGGCTTACCGGGGAGCTGTTTTTT; V: TRBV11-3; J: TRBJ2-2; D: -; length: 14; size: -
CDR3: CASRGPATNEKLFF; DNA: TGTGCCAGCAGAGGACCCGCAACTAATGAAAAACTGTTTTTT; V: TRBV2; J: TRBJ1-4; D: -; length: 14; size: few
CDR3: CASRVRGQGNTEAFF; DNA: TGTGCCAGTAGGGTCCGGGGGCAGGGGAACACTGAAGCTTTCTTT; V: TRBV19; J: TRBJ1-1; D: -; length: 15; size: -
CDR3: CASSLGLPGNTIYF; DNA: TGTGCCAGCAGCCTGGGCCTCCCCGGAAACACCATATATTTT; V: TRBV5-4; J: TRBJ1-3; D: -; length: 14; size: -
CDR3: CASAPGTYSYEQYF; DNA: TGTGCCAGTGCCCCCGGGACATACTCCTACGAGCAGTACTTC; V: TRBV6-1; J: TRBJ2-7; D: -; length: 14; size: -
CDR3: CASSSGTAISYEQYF; DNA: TGTGCCAGCAGCTCCGGGACTGCTATCTCCTACGAGCAGTACTTC; V: TRBV7-6; J: TRBJ2-7; D: -; length: 15; size: -
CDR3: CASIDGTGPGGYTF; DNA: TGTGCCAGCATTGATGGGACAGGGCCGGGTGGCTACACCTTC; V: TRBV6-1; J: TRBJ1-2; D: TRBD1; length: 14; size: -
CDR3: CASSLSGGGDTQYF; DNA: TGTGCCAGCAGCTTAAGCGGGGGCGGTGATACGCAGTATTTT; V: TRBV7-9; J: TRBJ2-3; D: TRBD2; length: 14; size: -
CDR3: CASSNRRGDTEAFF; DNA: TGTGCCAGTAGTAACCGAAGAGGGGACACTGAAGCTTTCTTT; V: TRBV19; J: TRBJ1-1; D: -; length: 14; size: -
CDR3: CASSQDLGDSHLSLEQYF; DNA: TGCGCCAGCAGCCAAGACCTGGGAGACAGCCACCTTTCTCTCGAGCAGTACTTC; V: TRBV4-1; J: TRBJ2-7; D: -; length: 18; size: -
CDR3: CASSLLAGSSGANVLTF; DNA: TGTGCCAGCAGTTTATTGGCTGGCAGCTCTGGGGCCAACGTCCTGACTTTC; V: TRBV27; J: TRBJ2-6; D: -; length: 17; size: -
CDR3: CAWSASVVDGYTF; DNA: TGTGCCTGGAGTGCCAGCGTTGTCGATGGCTACACCTTC; V: TRBV30; J: TRBJ1-2; D: -; length: 13; size: -
CDR3: CASSALSGANVLTF; DNA: TGTGCCAGTAGTGCTCTATCTGGGGCCAACGTCCTGACTTTC; V: TRBV19; J: TRBJ2-6; D: -; length: 14; size: once
CDR3: CASIIGGAGQPQHF; DNA: TGTGCCAGCATCATAGGGGGCGCGGGCCAGCCCCAGCATTTT; V: TRBV6-1; J: TRBJ1-5; D: TRBD1; length: 14; size: -
CDR3: CASSPAPGDEQFF; DNA: TGTGCCAGCAGCCCCGCCCCGGGCGATGAGCAGTTCTTC; V: TRBV7-8; J: TRBJ2-1; D: -; length: 13; size: -
CDR3: CASKRIRGARETQYF; DNA: TGTGCCAGCAAGAGGATTCGGGGGGCTCGGGAGACCCAGTACTTC; V: TRBV27; J: TRBJ2-5; D: -; length: 15; size: -
CDR3: CASSLTKGRYGYTF; DNA: TGTGCCAGCAGCTTAACAAAGGGGAGGTATGGCTACACCTTC; V: TRBV11-3; J: TRBJ1-2; D: -; length: 14; size: -
CDR3: CAWSMGRDNQPQHF; DNA: TGTGCCTGGAGTATGGGCCGAGACAATCAGCCCCAGCATTTT; V: TRBV30; J: TRBJ1-5; D: -; length: 14; size: few
CDR3: CASSPTGPWSYNEQFF; DNA: TGTGCCAGCAGCCCCACCGGGCCGTGGTCCTACAATGAGCAGTTCTTC; V: TRBV7-9; J: TRBJ2-1; D: -; length: 16; size: -
CDR3: CASSINRGPYEQYF; DNA: TGTGCCAGCAGTATTAACAGGGGGCCGTACGAGCAGTACTTC; V: TRBV6-1; J: TRBJ2-7; D: TRBD1; length: 14; size: -
CDR3: CASSLSPRGPGNTIYF; DNA: TGTGCCAGCAGCTTATCGCCCAGGGGGCCCGGAAACACCATATATTTT; V: TRBV7-2; J: TRBJ1-3; D: TRBD1; length: 16; size: -
CDR3: CASSVGNGGPYEQYF; DNA: TGTGCCAGCAGCGTAGGAAACGGGGGGCCCTACGAGCAGTACTTC; V: TRBV9; J: TRBJ2-7; D: -; length: 15; size: -
CDR3: CASSQDRGTEAFF; DNA: TGTGCCAGCAGCCAGGACAGAGGCACTGAAGCTTTCTTT; V: TRBV14; J: TRBJ1-1; D: -; length: 13; size: -
CDR3: CSVAVGRGPSTDTQYF; DNA: TGCAGCGTTGCCGTCGGGCGGGGGCCCTCCACAGATACGCAGTATTTT; V: TRBV29-1; J: TRBJ2-3; D: -; length: 16; size: -
CDR3: CASSPWTSGGGNEQFF; DNA: TGTGCCAGCAGCCCGTGGACTAGCGGGGGTGGGAATGAGCAGTTCTTC; V: TRBV14; J: TRBJ2-1; D: TRBD2; length: 16; size: once
CDR3: CASSGPSPGGTEAFF; DNA: TGTGCCAGCAGCGGACCCTCACCCGGGGGCACTGAAGCTTTCTTT; V: TRBV9; J: TRBJ1-1; D: -; length: 15; size: -
CDR3: CASSIGPGNTIYF; DNA: TGTGCCAGCAGCATCGGTCCTGGAAACACCATATATTTT; V: TRBV6-5; J: TRBJ1-3; D: -; length: 13; size: few
CDR3: CASSSPWTSGGQGTQYF; DNA: TGTGCCAGCAGCTCGCCCTGGACTAGCGGGGGGCAAGGGACCCAGTACTTC; V: TRBV5-4; J: TRBJ2-5; D: TRBD2; length: 17; size: -
CDR3: CASSDRVRVYEQYF; DNA: TGTGCCAGCAGTGACAGGGTGAGGGTCTACGAGCAGTACTTC; V: TRBV6-1; J: TRBJ2-7; D: -; length: 14; size: -
CDR3: CASSPSPGHISYGYTF; DNA: TGTGCCAGCAGCCCTTCCCCGGGACACATCAGCTATGGCTACACCTTC; V: TRBV7-8; J: TRBJ1-2; D: -; length: 16; size: -
CDR3: CAWAGRNSPLHF; DNA: TGTGCCTGGGCAGGGCGGAATTCACCCCTCCACTTT; V: TRBV30; J: TRBJ1-6; D: -; length: 12; size: few
CDR3: CASSVGRPSYNEQFF; DNA: TGTGCCAGCAGCGTGGGCCGGCCCTCCTACAATGAGCAGTTCTTC; V: TRBV9; J: TRBJ2-1; D: -; length: 15; size: -
CDR3: CASSLAGARGDEQYF; DNA: TGCGCCAGCAGCTTAGCCGGGGCCCGGGGCGACGAGCAGTACTTC; V: TRBV5-1; J: TRBJ2-7; D: -; length: 15; size: -
CDR3: CAIRVEAGKADGYTF; DNA: TGTGCCATCAGGGTTGAGGCAGGGAAAGCGGATGGCTACACCTTC; V: TRBV2; J: TRBJ1-2; D: -; length: 15; size: few
CDR3: CASSQDTSADYEQYF; DNA: TGTGCCAGCAGCCAAGATACTAGCGCCGACTACGAGCAGTACTTC; V: TRBV4-2; J: TRBJ2-7; D: TRBD2; length: 15; size: -
CDR3: CASSSGTPTYEQYF; DNA: TGTGCCAGCAGCTCCGGGACTCCTACCTACGAGCAGTACTTC; V: TRBV7-2; J: TRBJ2-7; D: -; length: 14; size: -
CDR3: CASSLAAEAYNEQFF; DNA: TGTGCCAGCAGCTTGGCCGCAGAGGCCTACAATGAGCAGTTCTTC; V: TRBV5-4; J: TRBJ2-1; D: -; length: 15; size: -
CDR3: CASSLGGTGAGEQFF; DNA: TGTGCCAGCAGTTTGGGGGGCACAGGGGCTGGTGAGCAGTTCTTC; V: TRBV28; J: TRBJ2-1; D: -; length: 15; size: -
CDR3: CASSAPGQGEETQYF; DNA: TGTGCCAGCAGCGCACCGGGACAGGGAGAGGAGACCCAGTACTTC; V: TRBV5-6; J: TRBJ2-5; D: TRBD1; length: 15; size: -
CDR3: CASTGQDGAKNIQYF; DNA: TGTGCCAGCACCGGACAGGACGGAGCCAAAAACATTCAGTACTTC; V: TRBV6-6; J: TRBJ2-4; D: TRBD1; length: 15; size: -